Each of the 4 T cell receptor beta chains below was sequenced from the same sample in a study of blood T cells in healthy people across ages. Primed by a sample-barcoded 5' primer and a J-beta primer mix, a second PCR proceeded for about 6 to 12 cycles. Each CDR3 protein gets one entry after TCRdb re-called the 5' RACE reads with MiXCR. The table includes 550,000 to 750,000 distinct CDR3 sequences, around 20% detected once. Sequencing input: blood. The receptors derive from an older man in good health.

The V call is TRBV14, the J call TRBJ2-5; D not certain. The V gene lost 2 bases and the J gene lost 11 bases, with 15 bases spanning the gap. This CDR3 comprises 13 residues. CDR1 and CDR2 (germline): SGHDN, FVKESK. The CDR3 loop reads CASSQIRGMGQYF. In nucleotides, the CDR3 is TGTGCCAGCAGCCAAATTCGTGGGATGGGGCAGTACTTC.

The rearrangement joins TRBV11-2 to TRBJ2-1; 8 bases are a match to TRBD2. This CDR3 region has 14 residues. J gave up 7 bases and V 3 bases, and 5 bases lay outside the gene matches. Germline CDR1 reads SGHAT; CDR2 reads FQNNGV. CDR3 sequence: CASSFSGIGNEQFF. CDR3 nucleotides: TGTGCCAGCAGCTTTAGCGGGATTGGGAATGAGCAGTTCTTC.

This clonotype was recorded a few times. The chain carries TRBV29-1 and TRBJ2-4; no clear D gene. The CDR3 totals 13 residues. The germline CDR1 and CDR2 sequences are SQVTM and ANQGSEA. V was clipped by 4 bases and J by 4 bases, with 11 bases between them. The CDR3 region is CSVVIVGKNIQYF. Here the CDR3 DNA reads TGCAGCGTTGTGATCGTCGGGAAAAACATTCAGTACTTC.

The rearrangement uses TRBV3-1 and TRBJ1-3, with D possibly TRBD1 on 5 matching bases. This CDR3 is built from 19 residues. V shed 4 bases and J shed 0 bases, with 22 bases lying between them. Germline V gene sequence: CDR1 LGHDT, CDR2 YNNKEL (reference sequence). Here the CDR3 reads CASSRNYGGGEISGNTIYF. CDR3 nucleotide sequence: TGTGCCAGCAGCCGGAATTACGGGGGAGGCGAGATCTCTGGAAACACCATATATTTT.